This paragraph covers one T cell receptor (beta chain) sequence. There are a few counts of this clonotype. Its antigen has not been determined. The sample holds no much larger clone one base away, and base qualities are not on file. The data belong to a study of identical twins listed by TCRdb under 2016. Study-level background: To test whether fetal clonotypes persist, the study used deep sequencing on TCR alpha and beta repertoires from monozygotic twins, unrelated adults of various ages, and cord blood. To rule out contamination, replicate twin experiments were performed at different times with different library preparation protocols.

Library creation used 5' RACE. Data came from an Illumina HiSeq 2000. Template switching added a universal primer binding site, and the final cDNA carried a unique molecular identifier that allowed TCR cDNA molecules to be counted accurately. Specific primers in the conserved constant-segment region were used to synthesize first-strand cDNA for TCR alpha and beta chains. Each cDNA library was double barcoded, with a SMART-Mk sample barcode plus Illumina barcodes, to control for contamination. TruSeq adapter sequences along with Illumina sample barcodes were introduced in two successive PCR steps. The Illumina HiSeq platform was used with custom primers to sequence TCR alpha and beta cDNA libraries. The authors' pipeline ran thus. MiGEC processed the raw reads to extract unique molecular identifiers, while MiXCR was used to determine the CDR3 positions. Recombination models were inferred per individual with the repgenHMM and IGoR tools using an EM algorithm. The analysis of shared clonotypes was done with the tcR package in R, with sharing normalized by the product of cloneset sizes. To study raw recombination without the effects of thymic and clonal selection, out-of-frame nonproductive sequences were analyzed. TCRdb trimmed public reads at Q25 via fastp, called clones via MiXCR and kept in-frame beta chains. Here each entry gathers all rows of one CDR3 protein and keeps the most common genes and DNA. None of the V and J calls come from the authors' own analysis; TCRdb made them. The sample includes approximately 500,000 distinct CDR3 sequences, with roughly 24% observed a single time. Together, the top ten hold 2.9% of the sample.

All donors were healthy Caucasians. Three pairs of female monozygotic twins, all aged roughly 18 to 30 years, made up the twin cohort. CD4+ and CD8+ T cell populations were isolated with positive isolation kits from Invitrogen. Cut back by 2 bases and 6 bases, the V and J ends lie 12 bases apart. Taken from cysteine to phenylalanine, the CDR3 has 13 residues. Only the CDR3 DNA stays, 39 bases, in frame from base 1. The germline V gene (reference sequence) supplies CDR1 DFQATT and CDR2 SNEGSKA. Broader findings and caveats from the paper: Abundant cord blood beta clonotypes had fewer insertions, young adult naive repertoires showed a similar but weaker trend, and memory repertoires showed no such trend. In beta out-of-frame sequences, excess twin sharing was weaker, because having fewer shared sequences lowered the signal-to-noise ratio. In monozygotic twins, out-of-frame TCR alpha sharing was systematically underestimated by recombination models, although the models agreed with sharing between unrelated individuals. Because the same donors could not be followed over many years, the conclusions depended on cross-sectional statistical analysis. Compared with coincidental sharing between unrelated individuals, out-of-frame TCR alpha sequences shared between twins had an excess of sequences with low generation probability. Invariant T cells such as MAIT and iNKT could partly confound zero-insertion analyses, though diverse VJ usage argued against this for most clonotypes.

The same sample was also studied in work on T cells expressing NK-cell markers. The second study's authors report: In sorted CD3+CD56+NKG2C+, CD3+CD56+NKG2C- and CD3+CD56-NKG2C+ T-cell subsets from eight or nine donors, TCR beta-chain repertoires were profiled. Among the eight sequenced donors, only one was HCMV-seronegative, while the other seven were HCMV-seropositive. In several experiments an anti-gammadeltaTCR antibody was added to restrict sorting to alphabetaTCR-expressing T cells. In roughly 6 donors, the dominant CD3+CD56+NKG2C+ clonotypes ranked among the top 10 CD8+ clonotypes, making up about 1.0-7.0% of CD8+ T cells. Those dominant clonotypes were again the most abundant among CD3+CD56-NKG2C+ cells in a handful of donors, at about 25-60.1%. Whether the expanded NKG2C-expressing T cell clones were specific for HCMV antigens was left unclear. The eight sequenced donors were randomly selected healthy volunteers, three men and five women. A commercial ELISA kit detecting HCMV-specific IgG in serum was used to determine HCMV serostatus. Reads were demultiplexed and grouped by UMI with MIGEC, and clonotypes were assembled and quantified with MiTCR. To exclude erroneous sequences, any TCR cDNA sequence not supported by at least two reads was discarded. The tcR package was used for downstream repertoire analysis, and clonotypes were matched between fractions using CDR3 nucleotide sequence together with V segment. VDJmatch was used to annotate antigen specificity against VDJdb, with one amino acid substitution in CDR3 permitted.

Sequencing used CD4+ T cells sorted from blood. The source of this sequence is a young woman in good health. The V and J segments used are TRBV20-1 and TRBJ2-3; no confident D gene assignment can be made. The sequenced DNA is TGCAGTGCTAGATGGCGCATCCGGGATACGCAGTATTTT. Translated, this is CSARWRIRDTQYF.